These 7 T cell receptor beta chains share one sample of origin, sequenced in a study of blood T cell repertoires in COVID-19. Some clones are missing from TCRdb's copy, which holds only in-frame ones; the method was immunoSEQ multiplex PCR. The sample shows some 38,000 clones, 74% of them seen only once. The material sequenced was peripheral blood. These receptors were collected from a man in his 70s with COVID-19, enrolled during active disease.

The chain has TRBV5-1 and TRBJ2-1; tentative D call: TRBD2 (8 bases). V lost 4 bases and J lost 4, with 24 bases in between. Germline values: CDR1 SGHRS, CDR2 YFSETQ. The CDR3 sequence is 18 residues long. The CDR3 is CASSRQGQAGGGYNEQFF. CDR3 nucleotide sequence: TGCGCCAGCAGCCGACAGGGCCAGGCGGGGGGAGGATACAATGAGCAGTTCTTC.

The J gene is TRBJ2-7, the V gene TRBV9; possible D gene TRBD2, 5 bases. V lost 0 bases and J 2 bases, leaving 9 bases between the germline ends. Germline V gives CDR1 SGDLS, CDR2 YYNGEE. CDR3 length equals 14 residues. CDR3 DNA sequence: TGTGCCAGCAGCGTAGGGCTAGCAGCCTACGAGCAGTACTTC. Translated: CASSVGLAAYEQYF.

The chain carries TRBV19 and TRBJ1-5; TRBD1 aligns across 7 bases. The CDR3 sequence is 13 residues long. V lost 6 bases, J lost 7 bases, and 6 bases stayed unmatched. Per germline, CDR1 LNHDA and CDR2 SQIVND (reference sequence). This CDR3 is CASSRDRDQPQHF. The CDR3, as DNA: TGTGCCAGTAGCCGAGACAGGGACCAGCCCCAGCATTTT.

The rearrangement links TRBV7-3 to TRBJ2-4; 9 bases agree with TRBD1. The length of the CDR3 is 15 residues. Germline lookup yields CDR1 SGHTA and CDR2 FQGTGA. The junction had 3 bases not matched to a gene; V was cut back by 5 bases and J by 1 base. CDR3 amino acids: CASSPGTGAKNIQYF. CDR3 DNA: TGTGCCAGCAGCCCGGGGACAGGGGCCAAAAACATTCAGTACTTC.

V and J are TRBV19 and TRBJ1-3; D is perhaps TRBD1 (5 bases). Germline-derived CDR1 and CDR2 are LNHDA and SQIVND (reference sequence). V was pared by 4 bases and J by 4 bases, with 17 bases between. CDR3 length equals 16 residues. CDR3 DNA sequence: TGTGCCAGTAGTACCCCCGCGGGGCCGGGGGGAAACACCATATATTTT. It translates to CASSTPAGPGGNTIYF.

The chain couples TRBV7-5 to TRBJ2-3; the table gives TRBD2 as D, unverified against the DNA. TRBV7-5 represents a pseudogene. This CDR3 comprises 15 residues. DNA for the CDR3: TGTGTCAGAAACCAGACTAGTCGGGGGGTAAATACGCAGTATTTT. This sequence encodes CVRNQTSRGVNTQYF.

The chain carries TRBV11-3 and TRBJ2-3, with 11 positions matching TRBD2. V gave up 4 bases and J gave up 3 bases; unmatched junction bases: 6. The germline CDR1 and CDR2 sequences are SGHNT and YENEEA. The CDR3 sequence is 16 residues long. CDR3 residues: CASSYKTSGMTDTQYF. The CDR3 DNA reads TGTGCCAGCAGCTATAAGACTAGCGGGATGACAGATACGCAGTATTTT.